Following are 23 T cell receptor beta chains from one sample sequenced in a study of blood T cell repertoires in COVID-19. Profiling relied on immunoSEQ multiplex PCR, and the TCRdb table lists in-frame clones only, not all of them. This sample has about 120,000 clones, with approximately 80% found just once. Sample: peripheral blood. These receptors originate from a human donor in a cohort sampled during active COVID-19.

This chain joins TRBV7-2 and TRBJ2-7; 10 bases align to TRBD2. This CDR3 contains 16 residues. J lost 5 bases, V lost 5 bases, and 12 bases had no gene match. Germline-derived CDR1 and CDR2 are SGHTA and FQGNSA. The CDR3 spells CASSHPERGGRHEQYF. The CDR3 DNA reads as TGTGCCAGCAGCCATCCAGAGCGGGGGGGACGCCACGAGCAGTACTTC.

The gene calls are TRBV9 and TRBJ2-7, with a possible D match to TRBD1 (5 bases). This CDR3 has 13 amino acids. The V end was cut by 0 bases, the J end by 5 bases, with 9 bases between. The germline V gene has CDR1 SGDLS and CDR2 YYNGEE. This CDR3 reads CASSVGQTHEQYF. The CDR3 DNA is TGTGCCAGCAGCGTAGGACAGACTCACGAGCAGTACTTC.

The chain recombines TRBV9 with TRBJ1-5, with D unclear. V lost 0 bases to trimming and J lost 7 bases, with 8 bases between them. The CDR3 loop spans 13 amino acids. The germline V gene encodes CDR1 SGDLS and CDR2 YYNGEE. CDR3 DNA sequence: TGTGCCAGCAGCGTAGATGGCCGACAGCCCCAGCATTTT. Translated: CASSVDGRQPQHF.

This clone was observed a handful of times. The CDR3 DNA is TGTGCCAGCAGCTTGCTTCAGACAAGCCACTACGAGCAGTACTTC. It codes for CASSLLQTSHYEQYF. This sequence joins TRBV5-6 and TRBJ2-7; D gene ambiguous. CDR3 length: 15 amino acids. V gave up 1 base and J gave up 3 bases, with 14 bases separating them. Germline V gene data show CDR1 as SGHDT and CDR2 as YYEEEE.

The count of this clone is one. The CDR3 spells CASRPGQPFHEQYF. As DNA, the CDR3 is TGTGCCAGCAGACCGGGACAGCCGTTCCACGAGCAGTACTTC. V gene TRBV28 combines with J gene TRBJ2-7, with TRBD1 matching 7 bases. CDR1 is MDHEN, CDR2 SYDVKM, per germline. With 6 bases clipped from V and 5 bases from J, the junction kept 10 bases outside the gene matches. This CDR3 region has 14 residues.

This clone was seen only a few times. The rearrangement links TRBV7-9 to TRBJ2-7, with 7 nucleotides matching TRBD1. The CDR3 consists of 14 residues. Germline V CDR1 and CDR2: SEHNR, FQNEAQ (reference sequence). V shed 5 bases, J shed 1 base, and the junction held 5 bases outside the gene matches. The CDR3 coding sequence is TGTGCCAGCAGCAAGGGACAGAGTTCCTACGAGCAGTACTTC. This codes for CASSKGQSSYEQYF. Full variable domain (rest looked up from reference TRBV7-9 and TRBJ2-7): DTGVSQNPRHKITKRGQNVTFRCDPISEHNRLYWYRQTLGQGPEFLTYFQNEAQLEKSRLLSDRFSAERPKGSFSTLEIQRTEQGDSAMYLCASSKGQSSYEQYFGPGTRLTVT.

This chain links TRBV27 with TRBJ2-7; D remains unclear. The V end was cut by 3 bases, the J end by 2 bases, with 23 bases between. Germline CDR1 MNHEY, CDR2 SMNVEV (reference sequence). The CDR3 contains 18 residues. The CDR3 bases are TGTGCCAGCAGTTTCCTCGATACCCGGATACAGAGCCCCTACGAGCAGTACTTC. As protein: CASSFLDTRIQSPYEQYF.

The chain links TRBV29-1 to TRBJ2-1; D perhaps matches TRBD1 (6 bases). The CDR3 totals 13 residues. Trimming pared 5 bases from V and 6 bases from J, leaving 14 bases between. In germline, CDR1 is SQVTM, CDR2 ANQGSEA. CDR3 DNA: TGCAGCGTTTTACAGGGTCCCTTCAATGAGCAGTTCTTC. Protein: CSVLQGPFNEQFF.

V and J are TRBV5-1 and TRBJ1-1, with 8 positions matching TRBD1. V shed 4 bases, J shed 7 bases, and the junction held 9 bases outside the gene matches. The CDR3 has 14 amino acids. CDR1 is SGHRS, CDR2 YFSETQ, per germline. CDR3 DNA sequence: TGCGCCAGCAGCCTTAAGGGACAGGATTTTGAAGCTTTCTTT. Translated: CASSLKGQDFEAFF.

DNA of the CDR3: TGTGCCAGCAGTCCTAGGAGGACCGGGGAGCTGTTTTTT. Protein product: CASSPRRTGELFF. The J gene is TRBJ2-2, the V gene TRBV6-5; maybe TRBD2 (5 bases). V lost 5 bases and J lost 5, with 9 bases in between. In germline, CDR1 is MNHEY, CDR2 SVGAGI. This CDR3 contains 13 residues.

The rearrangement joins TRBV3-1 (or the pseudogene TRBV3-2) to TRBJ1-1; 9 positions agree with TRBD1. The length of the CDR3 is 16 residues. Trimming removed 3 bases from V and 4 bases from J; junction bases left unmatched: 9. Germline V gene data show CDR1 as LGHDT and CDR2 as YNNKEL (reference sequence). CDR3 bases: TGTGCCAGCAGCCAGAACACGGACAGGGGAGGCACTGAAGCTTTCTTT. Its translation is CASSQNTDRGGTEAFF.

The V gene is TRBV30, the J gene TRBJ1-5; a possible D gene is TRBD1 (6 bases). The CDR3 spans 15 residues. Germline CDR1 reads GTSNPN; CDR2 reads SVGIG (reference sequence). Trimming left V 1 base short and J 0 bases short, with 10 bases between. The CDR3 loop is CAWSAQGHSNQPQHF. CDR3 DNA sequence: TGTGCCTGGAGTGCCCAGGGGCATAGCAATCAGCCCCAGCATTTT.

The chain couples TRBV5-5 to TRBJ1-2; 10 bases map to TRBD1. Germline-derived CDR1 and CDR2 are SGHKS and YYEKEE (reference sequence). The V and J ends lost 6 bases and 7 bases, in that order; junction bases with no gene match: 6. The CDR3 is made up of 13 amino acids. The CDR3 sequence: CASKDRGKGGYTF. As DNA, the CDR3 is TGTGCCAGCAAGGACAGGGGGAAGGGTGGCTACACCTTC. Variable domain in full (rest from reference TRBV5-5 and TRBJ1-2): DAGVTQSPTHLIKTRGQQVTLRCSPISGHKSVSWYQQVLGQGPQFIFQYYEKEERGRGNFPDRFSARQFPNYSSELNVNALLLGDSALYLCASKDRGKGGYTFGSGTRLTVV.

The chain recombines TRBV15 with TRBJ1-5; 11 nucleotides match TRBD1. Germline values: CDR1 LNHNV, CDR2 YYDKDF (reference sequence). The CDR3 has 15 amino acids. Losses at the gene ends were 4 bases for V and 7 bases for J; bases not matched to a gene: 6. CDR3 sequence reads: CATSTGQGAWQPQHF. The DNA of the CDR3 is TGTGCCACCAGCACTGGACAGGGGGCCTGGCAGCCCCAGCATTTT.

In its sample, this clone was seen once. The rearrangement joins TRBV10-3 to TRBJ2-7, with 12 nucleotides matching TRBD1. The ends lost 5 bases at V and 11 bases at J; junction bases unmatched: 13. This CDR3 contains 15 residues. Germline values: CDR1 ENHRY, CDR2 SYGVKD. Written as DNA, the CDR3 is TGTGCCATCAGTCAGTTCCAGGGACAGGGGGCTCTTGAGTACTTC. Protein product: CAISQFQGQGALEYF.

The V gene is TRBV28, the J gene TRBJ2-1; TRBD2 agrees at 8 bases. CDR1 is MDHEN, CDR2 SYDVKM, per germline. V trimming: 2 bases; J trimming: 0 bases; junction bases outside the gene matches: 3. The CDR3 is made up of 16 amino acids. The CDR3 region has the DNA TGTGCCAGCAGTTTAGGCGGGGGGAGCTCCTACAATGAGCAGTTCTTC. Amino acid sequence: CASSLGGGSSYNEQFF.

The gene calls are TRBV11-1 and TRBJ2-7; no firm D call. The germline V gene has CDR1 SGHAT and CDR2 FQDESV (reference sequence). There are 16 residues in the CDR3. V shed 0 bases and J shed 1 base, with 13 bases lying between them. CDR3 sequence: CASSLALTGYSYEQYF. The CDR3 bases are TGTGCCAGCAGCTTAGCGCTTACCGGGTATTCCTACGAGCAGTACTTC. The full variable domain, with the rest looked up from reference TRBV11-1 and TRBJ2-7, is EAEVAQSPRYKITEKSQAVAFWCDPISGHATLYWYRQILGQGPELLVQFQDESVVDDSQLPKDRFSAERLKGVDSTLKIQPAELGDSAMYLCASSLALTGYSYEQYFGPGTRLTVT.

V usage is TRBV7-9 and J usage is TRBJ1-5; 7 bases fit TRBD1. The CDR3 loop spans 14 amino acids. Per the germline V gene, CDR1 is SEHNR and CDR2 is FQNEAQ (reference sequence). After removal of 4 bases from V and 4 bases from J, the junction contained 4 bases not matched to a gene. The CDR3 spells CASSSTGNNQPQHF. DNA of the CDR3: TGTGCCAGCAGCTCGACAGGGAATAATCAGCCCCAGCATTTT.

The chain couples TRBV6-5 to TRBJ2-7; TRBD1 agrees at 7 bases. Unmatched junction bases numbered 8, after V lost 5 bases and J lost 1 base. This CDR3 contains 15 residues. Germline assignment: CDR1 MNHEY and CDR2 SVGAGI. The CDR3 protein is CASSHRAGGSYEQYF. CDR3 nucleotide sequence: TGTGCCAGCAGTCACCGGGCAGGGGGATCCTACGAGCAGTACTTC.

This chain connects TRBV30 to TRBJ2-5; the match to TRBD1 covers 10 bases. This CDR3 comprises 15 residues. The V gene end was trimmed by 4 bases and the J gene end by 7 bases; junction bases not matched to a gene: 12. In germline, CDR1 is GTSNPN, CDR2 SVGIG (reference sequence). CDR3 amino acids: CAWKRQGALLGTQYF. The CDR3 DNA is TGTGCCTGGAAGAGACAGGGGGCCCTTTTAGGGACCCAGTACTTC.

This clone was seen a few times. This chain uses TRBV6-5 with TRBJ2-7; TRBD1 aligns across 12 bases. The V gene end was trimmed by 4 bases and the J gene end by 4 bases; junction bases not matched to a gene: 2. This CDR3 is 14 amino acids long. Germline assignment: CDR1 MNHEY and CDR2 SVGAGI. The CDR3 here is CASSWGQGAYEQYF. CDR3 nucleotides: TGTGCCAGCAGTTGGGGACAGGGGGCTTACGAGCAGTACTTC.

The chain couples TRBV19 to TRBJ1-1, with D tentatively TRBD1 (5 bases). CDR1 and CDR2 (germline): LNHDA, SQIVND (reference sequence). The CDR3 length is 13 residues. The CDR3 protein is CATINRGNTEAFF. CDR3 nucleotides: TGTGCTACAATAAATAGGGGGAACACTGAAGCTTTCTTT. The variable domain in full, completed from reference TRBV19 and TRBJ1-1, reads DGGITQSPKYLFRKEGQNVTLSCEQNLNHDAMYWYRQDPGQGLRLIYYSQIVNDFQKGDIAEGYSVSREKKESFPLTVTSAQKNPTAFYLCATINRGNTEAFFGQGTRLTVV.

The chain couples TRBV6-5 to TRBJ1-2, with 7 bases lining up with TRBD1. CDR3 size: 14 residues. The J segment lost 7 bases and the V segment lost 6 bases, leaving 11 bases of the junction unmatched. The V gene's germline CDR1 is MNHEY and CDR2 SVGAGI. CDR3 sequence: CASRLETGFGGYTF. CDR3 coding DNA: TGTGCCAGCAGACTCGAGACAGGGTTTGGTGGCTACACCTTC.